Shown below are 23 T cell receptor beta chains from a single sample sequenced in a study of cytomegalovirus exposure and HLA in healthy donors. The protocol was immunoSEQ multiplex PCR, while the TCRdb copy is restricted to in-frame clones and leaves out a portion. The data show 150,000 to 200,000 clones, around nine tenths seen once. Sequenced material: PBMCs. The receptor set was obtained from a woman aged 18 to 35 in good health and CMV-seronegative.

This chain joins TRBV29-1 and TRBJ1-1; D remains ambiguous. The V gene's germline CDR1 is SQVTM and CDR2 ANQGSEA. Trimming took 4 bases from V and 1 from J, leaving 10 bases between them. There are 13 residues in the CDR3. The CDR3 sequence: CSVGIGPNTEAFF. The CDR3 DNA is TGCAGCGTTGGAATCGGTCCGAACACTGAAGCTTTCTTT.

The V call is TRBV25-1, the J call TRBJ2-7; tentatively, D is TRBD2 (5 bases). Trimming took off 1 base at V and 3 bases at J, with 13 bases between the two ends. The V gene's germline CDR1 is MGHDK and CDR2 SYGVNS. This CDR3 is built from 15 residues. CDR3: CASSECKRLDYEQYF. The DNA of the CDR3 is TGTGCCAGCAGTGAATGTAAGCGGTTAGACTACGAGCAGTACTTC.

This chain links TRBV6-1 with TRBJ1-5; TRBD1 might be the D (5 bases). There are 15 residues in the CDR3. Germline-derived CDR1 and CDR2 are MNHNS and SASEGT. Trimming left V 5 bases short and J 4 bases short, with 15 bases between. The DNA of the CDR3 is TGTGCCAGCAGTATTAACTGGGACTTAAATCAGCCCCAGCATTTT. It specifies CASSINWDLNQPQHF.

The gene calls are TRBV29-1 and TRBJ1-2, with 8 bases lining up with TRBD1. Trimming cost V 5 bases and J 8 bases; bases outside gene matches: 10. This CDR3 is 13 amino acids long. The germline gives CDR1 SQVTM, CDR2 ANQGSEA. CDR3 sequence: CSVLRDRGWGYTF. The CDR3 DNA follows: TGCAGCGTTCTCCGAGACAGGGGTTGGGGCTACACCTTC.

The chain has TRBV4-1 and TRBJ2-1, with a tentative D call TRBD2 (6 bases). The V end lost 4 bases, the J end lost 5 bases, and 9 bases lay between the germline ends. CDR1 and CDR2 (germline): MGHRA, YSYEKL. The CDR3 covers 13 residues. CDR3 nucleotide sequence: TGCGCCAGCAGCCGGGGACTCCACAATGAGCAGTTCTTC. Encoded protein: CASSRGLHNEQFF.

The chain recombines TRBV4-1 with TRBJ1-2, with 9 bases aligning to TRBD1. The CDR3 sequence is 15 residues long. V dropped 1 base and J dropped 5; count of bases not matched to a gene: 5. Germline V gene lookup returns CDR1 MGHRA and CDR2 YSYEKL. The CDR3 bases are TGCGCCAGCAGCCAAGGCTCCGGGACAGGGTATGGCTACACCTTC. Protein product: CASSQGSGTGYGYTF.

Turning to this clone: The same CDR3 arises from other DNA sequences in this sample as well. The rearrangement joins TRBV27 to TRBJ2-2, with 7 bases fitting TRBD2. The junction had 0 bases not matched to a gene; V was cut back by 3 bases and J by 5 bases. The CDR3 extends over 13 amino acids. Per germline, CDR1 MNHEY and CDR2 SMNVEV (reference sequence). CDR3 sequence: CASSLGGTGELFF. The CDR3 nucleotides are TGTGCCAGCAGTTTGGGGGGGACCGGGGAGCTGTTTTTT.

This rearrangement joins TRBV5-1 to TRBJ1-2, with D tentatively TRBD1 (6 bases). Per germline, CDR1 SGHRS and CDR2 YFSETQ. The CDR3 spans 13 residues. V lost 4 bases and J 4 bases, leaving 11 bases between the germline ends. The CDR3 protein is CASSLGQFYGYTF. The CDR3 coding sequence is TGCGCCAGCAGCCTCGGACAGTTCTATGGCTACACCTTC. The full variable domain, rest sourced from reference TRBV5-1 and TRBJ1-2, is KAGVTQTPRYLIKTRGQQVTLSCSPISGHRSVSWYQQTPGQGLQFLFEYFSETQRNKGNFPGRFSGRQFSNSRSEMNVSTLELGDSALYLCASSLGQFYGYTFGSGTRLTVV.

This chain connects TRBV27 to TRBJ2-7; TRBD2 agrees at 10 bases. The CDR3 extends over 15 amino acids. Germline loops: CDR1 MNHEY, CDR2 SMNVEV (reference sequence). The V gene end was trimmed by 0 bases and the J gene end by 4 bases; junction bases not matched to a gene: 3. The CDR3 sequence is CASSLSAAGGYEQYF. CDR3 sequence (DNA): TGTGCCAGCAGTTTATCGGCAGCGGGGGGGTACGAGCAGTACTTC.

The chain combines TRBV2 with TRBJ2-1, with TRBD2 matching 12 bases. Trimming cost V 5 bases and J 4 bases; bases outside gene matches: 6. Germline loops: CDR1 SNHLY, CDR2 FYNNEI. The CDR3 length is 16 residues. CDR3 nucleotide sequence: TGTGCCAGCAGTTCTAGCGGGGGGGCGCTGTACAATGAGCAGTTCTTC. The encoded protein is CASSSSGGALYNEQFF.

This chain links TRBV5-6 with TRBJ2-7; 7 nucleotides match TRBD2. Per germline, CDR1 SGHDT and CDR2 YYEEEE. The CDR3 runs to 15 residues. V lost 2 bases, J lost 6 bases, and 11 bases stayed unmatched. Written as DNA, the CDR3 is TGTGCCAGCAGCTTCTCAGATGGGAGGGCCGGCGAGCAGTACTTC. The encoded protein is CASSFSDGRAGEQYF.

The J gene is TRBJ2-2, the V gene TRBV9, with 8 positions matching TRBD1. V shed 4 bases and J 4 bases; nucleotides not matched to a gene: 12. Germline lookup yields CDR1 SGDLS and CDR2 YYNGEE. The CDR3 covers 17 residues. The CDR3: CASSSLGTGQGTGELFF. The CDR3 bases are TGTGCCAGCAGCTCCTTGGGGACAGGACAGGGCACCGGGGAGCTGTTTTTT.

The V gene is TRBV9, the J gene TRBJ2-1; TRBD2 matches at 9 bases. Looked up from germline, CDR1 is SGDLS and CDR2 is YYNGEE. The CDR3 is 15 amino acids. With V trimmed by 2 bases and J by 7 bases, 7 bases remained unmatched. CDR3 loop: CASSVSSGTLNEQFF. DNA for the CDR3: TGTGCCAGCAGCGTCTCTAGCGGGACGTTGAATGAGCAGTTCTTC.

V is TRBV5-4 and J is TRBJ1-2; 7 positions agree with TRBD1. Germline CDR1 and CDR2: SGHNT and YYREEE (reference sequence). V lost 5 bases and J lost 6; bases outside the gene matches: 13. This CDR3 region has 15 residues. CDR3 nucleotide sequence: TGTGCCAGCAGTTTCAAGACAGGGCCCGGACATGGCTACACCTTC. It codes for CASSFKTGPGHGYTF.

Only a few counts were recorded for this clone. The genes are TRBV6-1 and TRBJ2-5; the D gene is possibly TRBD2 (6 bases). Germline CDR1 reads MNHNS; CDR2 reads SASEGT. This CDR3 has 14 amino acids. The V end lost 0 bases, the J end lost 7 bases, and 12 bases lay between the germline ends. The CDR3 sequence: CASSEARGFGTQYF. In nucleotides, the CDR3 is TGTGCCAGCAGTGAAGCGCGGGGTTTCGGGACCCAGTACTTC.

V usage is TRBV6-1 and J usage is TRBJ1-1; D is unclear. Germline lookup yields CDR1 MNHNS and CDR2 SASEGT. The length of the CDR3 is 10 residues. Trimming took off 1 base at V and 10 bases at J, with 4 bases between the two ends. CDR3: CASSEVGAFF. The CDR3 nucleotides are TGTGCCAGCAGTGAAGTCGGAGCTTTCTTT.

The rearrangement joins TRBV5-1 to TRBJ2-1, with D perhaps matching TRBD2 (5 bases). Trimming shortened V by 0 bases and J by 8 bases, and 9 bases separated the two germline ends. The V gene's germline CDR1 is SGHRS and CDR2 YFSETQ. The CDR3 spans 13 residues. This chain's CDR3 is CASSLGPGYEQFF. The CDR3 coding sequence is TGCGCCAGCAGCTTGGGCCCGGGGTATGAGCAGTTCTTC.

The chain couples TRBV6-5 to TRBJ2-3; 7 bases are a match to TRBD1. The J segment lost 6 bases and the V segment lost 0 bases, leaving 9 bases of the junction unmatched. The CDR3 runs to 16 residues. Germline CDR1 and CDR2: MNHEY and SVGAGI. This CDR3 is CASSYSIGGEEDTQYF. CDR3 sequence (DNA): TGTGCCAGCAGTTACTCGATAGGGGGCGAGGAGGATACGCAGTATTTT.

The chain employs TRBV28 and TRBJ1-5, with D hard to call. Trimming pared 5 bases from V and 9 bases from J, leaving 11 bases between. The CDR3 has 12 residues. Germline CDR1 and CDR2: MDHEN and SYDVKM. CDR3 residues: CASSPALGPQHF. The CDR3 region has the DNA TGTGCCAGCAGTCCCGCACTTGGGCCCCAGCATTTT.

This clone appeared once. The chain combines TRBV6-5 with TRBJ2-7; tentatively, D is TRBD1 (6 bases). Trimming removed 8 bases at V and 4 bases at J, with 18 bases between. This CDR3 spans 14 amino acids. Germline CDR1 is MNHEY and CDR2 is SVGAGI. The chain's CDR3 is CASSYTGLPYEQYF. DNA of the CDR3: TGTGCCAGCTCTTATACAGGGCTTCCATACGAGCAGTACTTC.

This chain connects TRBV29-1 to TRBJ2-6; maybe TRBD2 (6 bases). There are 14 residues in the CDR3. Germline lookup yields CDR1 SQVTM and CDR2 ANQGSEA. Trimming pared 6 bases from V and 4 bases from J, leaving 13 bases between. In DNA, the CDR3 is TGCAGCGTCCCCTTAGGACTAGGGGCCAACGTCCTGACTTTC. Protein: CSVPLGLGANVLTF.

V usage is TRBV7-9 and J usage is TRBJ2-7, with TRBD1 matching over 10 bases. The V segment lost 4 bases and the J segment 2 bases; nucleotides outside the gene matches: 11. CDR3 length equals 17 residues. CDR1 and CDR2 (germline): SEHNR, FQNEAQ (reference sequence). The CDR3 is CASSWELGQGTPYEQYF. CDR3 DNA sequence: TGTGCCAGCAGCTGGGAACTGGGACAGGGGACGCCCTACGAGCAGTACTTC.

The V gene is TRBV6-5, the J gene TRBJ1-2; tentative D call: TRBD1 (5 bases). Germline V gene lookup returns CDR1 MNHEY and CDR2 SVGAGI. Trimming left V 7 bases short and J 4 bases short, with 10 bases between. This CDR3 is 12 amino acids long. CDR3 coding DNA: TGTGCCAGCACCACAGGCTTCTATGGCTACACCTTC. Its protein is CASTTGFYGYTF.